What follows are 10 T cell receptor beta chains derived from one specimen sequenced in a study of patients and donors after allogeneic stem cell transplantation (dated by TCRdb to between 2020 and 2021). Libraries were prepared through RT-PCR. TCRdb lists the instrument as NextSeq 550. The raw public reads went through TCRdb reprocessing: fastp at Q25, MiXCR clone calling, in-frame beta chains kept. Rows are combined by CDR3 protein, so each entry shows the most common genes and DNA. For this sample the table gives about a million distinct CDR3 sequences, of which more than 15% were detected only once. Of the sample, around 6% falls within the top ten clones. Sequences were obtained from blood, either unsorted or a sorted T cell fraction (not recorded which). The receptors originated from a human donor who was either an allogeneic HSCT recipient or a stem cell or donor lymphocyte infusion donor (not recorded which). It is not recorded whose cells these are; they may come from a transplant donor.

This clonotype appeared a few times. The V call is TRBV29-1, the J call TRBJ1-1, with a possible D match to TRBD1 (6 bases). Trimming stripped 5 bases from V and 5 bases from J, with 9 bases between. The CDR3 has 11 residues. Germline V lookup: CDR1 SQVTM, CDR2 ANQGSEA. CDR3 coding DNA: TGCAGCGTTCAGGGGATGACTGAAGCTTTCTTT. Protein sequence: CSVQGMTEAFF.

In this sample, this clonotype turned up a few times. The genes are TRBV7-3 and TRBJ2-7, with 9 bases aligning to TRBD2. The germline V gene encodes CDR1 SGHTA and CDR2 FQGTGA. The CDR3 spans 16 residues. Trimming removed 5 bases from V and 1 base from J; junction bases left unmatched: 9. The CDR3: CASSPIGLAGSYEQYF. The DNA for the CDR3 is TGTGCCAGCAGCCCAATTGGGCTAGCGGGATCCTACGAGCAGTACTTC.

This clonotype was seen at least ten times. The rearrangement joins TRBV29-1 to TRBJ1-1, with a possible D match to TRBD1 (6 bases). Per germline, CDR1 SQVTM and CDR2 ANQGSEA. This CDR3 contains 11 residues. Trimming removed 6 bases from V and 4 bases from J, with 9 bases in between. CDR3 in amino acids: CSVTGFTEAFF. CDR3 in DNA: TGCAGCGTAACAGGGTTCACTGAAGCTTTCTTT.

This sequence joins TRBV5-1 and TRBJ2-5, with D perhaps TRBD1 (6 bases). Germline CDR1 and CDR2: SGHRS and YFSETQ. V lost 4 bases, J lost 2 bases, and 15 bases lay in between. The CDR3 extends over 15 amino acids. CDR3 sequence: CASSLDGTKQETQYF. CDR3 DNA sequence: TGCGCCAGCAGCCTCGATGGGACAAAACAAGAGACCCAGTACTTC.

This clonotype was seen a few times. The chain recombines TRBV30 with TRBJ1-1; maybe TRBD1 (6 bases). The V gene's germline CDR1 is GTSNPN and CDR2 SVGIG (reference sequence). With 3 bases removed from V and 0 bases from J, the gap between germline ends came to 23 bases. The CDR3 spans 18 residues. CDR3 protein: CAWRRTAAGVGVNTEAFF. CDR3 bases: TGTGCCTGGAGACGTACGGCGGCAGGGGTAGGAGTGAACACTGAAGCTTTCTTT.

This clonotype has only a few counts. V usage is TRBV3-1 and J usage is TRBJ2-7; no clear D gene. Looked up from germline, CDR1 is LGHDT and CDR2 is YNNKEL (reference sequence). CDR3 length: 15 residues. Trimming took off 4 bases at V and 0 bases at J, with 13 bases between the two ends. The CDR3 coding sequence is TGTGCCAGCAGCCCAAACAGCTCTTACTCCTACGAGCAGTACTTC. Protein: CASSPNSSYSYEQYF.

This clonotype was seen more than once but under ten times. The V and J genes are TRBV2 and TRBJ1-2, with D unclear. Deletions cut 6 bases from V and 0 bases from J, with 8 bases between. This CDR3 is 13 amino acids long. The germline CDR1 and CDR2 sequences are SNHLY and FYNNEI. The CDR3 bases are TGTGCCAGCAGGGACGGAACTAACTATGGCTACACCTTC. Translated: CASRDGTNYGYTF.

This clonotype was seen a few times. The chain has TRBV20-1 and TRBJ1-1, with D possibly TRBD1 on 5 matching bases. This CDR3 has 12 amino acids. Looked up from germline, CDR1 is DFQATT and CDR2 is SNEGSKA (reference sequence). V lost 7 bases, J lost 1 base, and 10 bases lay in between. The CDR3 spells CSDRGKNTEAFF. For the CDR3, the DNA is TGCAGTGACCGGGGGAAGAACACTGAAGCTTTCTTT.

This clonotype showed up just a few times. The V call is TRBV20-1, the J call TRBJ1-1; 8 bases match TRBD1. There are 15 residues in the CDR3. CDR1 is DFQATT, CDR2 SNEGSKA, per germline (reference sequence). V lost 1 base to trimming and J lost 1 base; unmatched junction nucleotides: 5. This chain's CDR3 is CSARAGGRGNTEAFF. The CDR3 DNA reads as TGCAGTGCTAGAGCAGGGGGCAGAGGGAACACTGAAGCTTTCTTT.

The rearrangement links TRBV9 to TRBJ2-3, with 9 bases lining up with TRBD2. The CDR3 sequence is 16 residues long. Germline trimming cut 4 bases from V and 5 bases from J; bases unmatched to any gene: 11. Germline CDR1 is SGDLS and CDR2 is YYNGEE. CDR3 DNA sequence: TGTGCCAGCAGCTGGGGCCTAGCGGGGCCGGGAGATACGCAGTATTTT. Amino acid sequence: CASSWGLAGPGDTQYF.